This record concerns one T cell receptor beta chain sequence. It lacks a known antigen. There are no base qualities to consult, and no much larger clone falls within one base. The CDR3 spans 12 residues, from the cysteine through the phenylalanine. Only the CDR3 region is kept as DNA, spanning 36 bases read in frame from base 1. V loses 7 bases of germline sequence and J loses 6 bases, and the interval between the two ends is 16 bases. From the germline V gene, CDR1 is SQVTM and CDR2 is ANQGSEA. These data are taken from a study of blood T cell repertoires in COVID-19 (dated by TCRdb to the early 2020s). Regarding the study in general: Samples covering the acute and convalescent phases of COVID-19 were provided by collaborators in the United States, Italy and Spain. Nearly every sample came with metadata listing a de-identified subject ID, COVID-19 status, age in years and sex. Subjects who had been exposed to COVID-19, were actively infected with it, or had recovered from it provided the deeply sampled blood TCRbeta repertoires that made up the dataset. The samples were drawn from the first 160 participants of the ongoing ImmuneRACE study and from some 1,300 subjects provided by 6 global collaborators. Where available, HLA class I and class II types were obtained from metadata supplied by the sample provider rather than from assay-based typing. The repertoires were released in a freely available public database meant as a resource for research on the immune response to SARS-CoV-2. The material from the prospective study consisted of cDNA or gDNA derived from T cells, B-cell-depleted T cells, or PBMCs. Here is what the overall study found, with its caveats: How much clinical and demographic metadata was included differed by source and by participant, and the metadata was provided uncurated.

TCRbeta CDR3 regions were amplified from genomic DNA using the immunoSEQ Assay, a bias-controlled multiplex PCR. The source study handled its data this way. The number of nucleated cells in each sample was estimated from the amplification of reference gene primers within the assay. Sequence reads were collapsed and filtered to measure the absolute abundance of every unique TCRbeta CDR3 rearrangement. Productive Simpson clonality was computed per sample as the square root of Simpson's diversity index over productive rearrangements. TCRdb took this table from immuneACCESS and kept in-frame rearrangements with V and J called. Such tables lack part of the clones; where checked against another copy, unresolved V genes explain under half of the gap, and the rest is unexplained. From that table come the V and J calls and clone size; the DNA was used to work out D and trimming. Across this sample there are around 160,000 clones, with 80% to 90% seen only once. About 8% of the sample lies in the top ten.

Whole blood was collected in K2EDTA tubes by collaborating institutions according to the institutions' own protocols. For TCRbeta analysis, collaborators shipped samples as frozen whole blood, isolated PBMCs, or DNA extracted from either of those sample types. Input material: peripheral blood. The sequence links TRBV29-1 to TRBJ2-7; TRBD1 might be the D gene, on 5 matching bases. The source of this sequence is a human donor with acute or convalescent COVID-19. The donor label of this sample is uncertain. The CDR3 region has the sequence CSGISGPSEQYF. The DNA reads as follows: TGCAGCGGTATATCAGGGCCCTCCGAGCAGTACTTC.